The 11 T cell receptor beta chains listed next were all sequenced from one sample in a study of T cells in Graves' hyperthyroidism and ophthalmopathy (dated 2019 in TCRdb). Library preparation was by multiplex PCR. This sample was sequenced with an Illumina HiSeq 2000. The TCR beta CDR3 regions were amplified from the RNA transcripts. The TCR CDR3 was subjected to a first round of RT-PCR using the HTBI primer set and the Qiagen OneStep RT-PCR kit. The public reads were run again by TCRdb, first through fastp at Q25 and then through MiXCR, and only productive beta chains were kept. Each CDR3 protein appears once, grouped with its most common genes and DNA. The sample table contains approximately 710,000 distinct CDR3 sequences; only one count was recorded for around 15% of them. The ten biggest clones cover around 15% of the sample. The sample comprised blood. The receptors come from a man aged 45-60 years with Graves' hyperthyroidism.

Details on this clonotype: A much larger clone lies a single base off, so this may be a read error. The rearrangement uses TRBV5-1 and TRBJ2-5; possible D gene TRBD2, 5 bases. This CDR3 is built from 15 residues. Germline-derived CDR1 and CDR2 are SGHRS and YFSETQ. V lost 4 bases and J 3 bases, leaving 16 bases between the germline ends. CDR3 loop: CASSNGRRAEETQYF. The CDR3 DNA is TGCGCCAGCAGCAACGGTCGGCGGGCCGAAGAGACCCAGTACTTC. Using reference TRBV5-1 and TRBJ2-5 for the parts outside the CDR3, the full variable domain is KAGVTQTPRYLIKTRGQQVTLSCSPISGHRSVSWYQQTPGQGLQFLFEYFSETQRNKGNFPGRFSGRQFSNSRSEMNVSTLELGDSALYLCASSNGRRAEETQYFGPGTRLLVL.

This clonotype was counted between two and nine times. The CDR3 DNA reads as TGTGCCACCAGTGATTTGGCTAGCGGGGAGTTTATCAATGAGCAGTTCTTC. As protein: CATSDLASGEFINEQFF. This sequence joins TRBV24-1 and TRBJ2-1, with 9 bases that match TRBD2. This CDR3 comprises 17 residues. Germline V CDR1 and CDR2: KGHDR, SFDVKD. V was pared by 0 bases and J by 6 bases, with 8 bases of the junction left unmatched.

The chain links TRBV9 to TRBJ2-1; the match to TRBD2 covers 10 bases. CDR3 length: 18 residues. V was clipped by 2 bases and J by 7 bases; unmatched bases: 15. Germline values: CDR1 SGDLS, CDR2 YYNGEE. The CDR3 nucleotides read TGTGCCAGCAGCGTCCCTCGGGAGCGGGAGGGCCGGGGGAATGAGCAGTTCTTC. Translating it yields CASSVPREREGRGNEQFF.

This clonotype came up once. The V call is TRBV30, the J call TRBJ1-2; D not certain. Looked up from germline, CDR1 is GTSNPN and CDR2 is SVGIG (reference sequence). V lost 7 bases and J lost 11, with 14 bases in between. CDR3 length: 10 amino acids. The CDR3 here is CASLGNLYTF. The CDR3 DNA is TGTGCCTCCCTAGGGAACCTTTACACCTTC.

This clonotype was found many times. The rearrangement joins TRBV6-1 to TRBJ2-1, with D perhaps TRBD2 (6 bases). Germline V CDR1 and CDR2: MNHNS, SASEGT. CDR3 size: 16 residues. Trimming removed 3 bases from V and 0 bases from J, with 12 bases in between. The CDR3 nucleotides read TGTGCCAGCAGTGATCGGGACTCGCGCTCCTACAATGAGCAGTTCTTC. Translation gives CASSDRDSRSYNEQFF.

This clonotype appeared many times. The chain carries TRBV2 and TRBJ2-1; D unclear. The germline V gene has CDR1 SNHLY and CDR2 FYNNEI. This CDR3 is built from 14 residues. V lost 3 bases to trimming and J lost 6 bases, with 12 bases between them. In nucleotides, the CDR3 is TGTGCCAGCAGTGAGTTGGAGAAGATCAATGAGCAGTTCTTC. This codes for CASSELEKINEQFF.

This clonotype was counted many times. The gene calls are TRBV7-9 and TRBJ2-1, with TRBD2 matching over 15 bases. The CDR3 has 15 residues. The germline V gene encodes CDR1 SEHNR and CDR2 FQNEAQ (reference sequence). The ends lost 5 bases at V and 10 bases at J; junction bases unmatched: 6. CDR3 DNA sequence: TGTGCCAGCAGCGGAAGGACTAGCGGGAGGGGAGAGCAGTTCTTC. Protein sequence: CASSGRTSGRGEQFF.

This clonotype was counted ten times or more. The V gene is TRBV14, the J gene TRBJ2-5; D is perhaps TRBD2 (5 bases). The CDR3 length is 15 residues. From germline, CDR1 is SGHDN and CDR2 FVKESK. Trimming stripped 1 base from V and 2 bases from J, with 11 bases between. In DNA, the CDR3 is TGTGCCAGCAGCCAAGTAAAAGGACTTCAAGAGACCCAGTACTTC. This translates into CASSQVKGLQETQYF. The complete variable domain, with remaining parts taken from reference TRBV14 and TRBJ2-5, reads EAGVTQFPSHSVIEKGQTVTLRCDPISGHDNLYWYRRVMGKEIKFLLHFVKESKQDESGMPNNRFLAERTGGTYSTLKVQPAELEDSGVYFCASSQVKGLQETQYFGPGTRLLVL.

This clonotype was counted only a few times. This sequence joins TRBV24-1 and TRBJ2-1, with 7 positions matching TRBD1. This CDR3 spans 14 amino acids. The V gene's germline CDR1 is KGHDR and CDR2 SFDVKD. Unmatched junction bases numbered 11, after V lost 4 bases and J lost 12 bases. Written as DNA, the CDR3 is TGTGCCACCAGTGACAATCTTAGGGGGCGCGGGCAGTTCTTC. This gives the protein CATSDNLRGRGQFF.

This chain joins TRBV5-6 and TRBJ1-1, with 9 bases lining up with TRBD1. Germline V gene data show CDR1 as SGHDT and CDR2 as YYEEEE. The CDR3 totals 12 residues. V lost 3 bases, J lost 10 bases, and 4 bases stayed unmatched. CDR3 loop: CASSSGQGRAFF. The CDR3, as DNA: TGTGCCAGCAGCTCGGGACAGGGCAGAGCTTTCTTT.

This clonotype was detected many times. This chain joins TRBV6-1 and TRBJ2-7; tentative D call: TRBD2 (5 bases). Trimming cost V 1 base and J 0 bases, with 10 bases left between them. The V gene's germline CDR1 is MNHNS and CDR2 SASEGT. CDR3 length: 15 amino acids. CDR3 sequence reads: CASSEELGSSYEQYF. The CDR3 nucleotides read TGTGCCAGCAGTGAAGAGTTGGGGAGCTCCTACGAGCAGTACTTC.